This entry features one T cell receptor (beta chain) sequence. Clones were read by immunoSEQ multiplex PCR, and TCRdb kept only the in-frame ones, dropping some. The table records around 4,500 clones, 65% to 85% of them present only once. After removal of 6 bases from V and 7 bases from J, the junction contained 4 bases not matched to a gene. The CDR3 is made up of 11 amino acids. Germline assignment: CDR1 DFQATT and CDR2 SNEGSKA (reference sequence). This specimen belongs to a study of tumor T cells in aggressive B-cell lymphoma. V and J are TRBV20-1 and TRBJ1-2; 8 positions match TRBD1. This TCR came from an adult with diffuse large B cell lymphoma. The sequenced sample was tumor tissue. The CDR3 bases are TGCAGTGCCGACAGGGGAGTTGGCTACACCTTC. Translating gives CSADRGVGYTF.